The 26 T cell receptor beta chains listed next were all sequenced from one sample in a study of early T cells in non-severe SARS-CoV-2 infection. TCRdb passed the 5' RACE reads through MiXCR, listing each CDR3 protein once. Counted here are tens of thousands of distinct CDR3 sequences, approximately 10% occurring once; the ten biggest clones make up roughly 3%. This specimen consisted of whole blood, obtained at baseline. These receptors originate from an adult who was a healthcare worker with PCR-confirmed SARS-CoV-2 infection or an uninfected control (not recorded which).

The chain has TRBV18 and TRBJ1-1, with D tentatively TRBD1 (6 bases). V lost 3 bases, J lost 8 bases, and 13 bases lay in between. Germline CDR1 KGHSH, CDR2 LQKENI. The CDR3 totals 13 residues. The CDR3 loop is CASSPRRGAEAFF. The CDR3 DNA reads TGTGCCAGCTCACCCCGTAGGGGGGCCGAAGCTTTCTTT.

The genes are TRBV6-6 and TRBJ2-1; D may correspond to TRBD1 or TRBD2 (5 bases each). Germline V CDR1 and CDR2: MNHNY, SVGAGI (reference sequence). V lost 6 bases, J lost 3 bases, and 18 bases lay in between. There are 16 residues in the CDR3. The CDR3 spells CASSPRAGVSYNEQFF. CDR3 coding DNA: TGTGCCAGCAGCCCCAGGGCCGGGGTCAGCTACAATGAGCAGTTCTTC.

The rearrangement links TRBV7-9 to TRBJ2-2, with D perhaps assigned TRBD1 or TRBD2 (5 bases each). The CDR3 covers 13 residues. The germline V and J ends were trimmed by 5 bases and 3 bases, with 7 bases remaining between them. The germline V gene has CDR1 SEHNR and CDR2 FQNEAQ (reference sequence). Here the CDR3 DNA reads TGTGCCAGCAGCCCGGGGCACACCGGGGAGCTGTTTTTT. Amino acids: CASSPGHTGELFF.

The genes are TRBV20-1 and TRBJ2-1, with 9 nucleotides matching TRBD1. V was pared by 6 bases and J by 9 bases, with 15 bases of the junction left unmatched. The CDR3 is 15 residues long. Germline loops: CDR1 DFQATT, CDR2 SNEGSKA (reference sequence). CDR3 loop: CSALEARTGAPEQFF. For the CDR3, the DNA is TGCAGTGCGCTAGAGGCCAGGACAGGGGCCCCTGAGCAGTTCTTC.

The gene calls are TRBV28 and TRBJ2-7; 8 nucleotides match TRBD1. The V segment lost 6 bases and the J segment 5 bases; nucleotides outside the gene matches: 9. The germline V gene has CDR1 MDHEN and CDR2 SYDVKM. The CDR3 runs to 14 residues. The CDR3 loop is CASRPPGQGHEQYF. Here the CDR3 DNA reads TGTGCCAGCAGGCCGCCCGGACAGGGCCACGAGCAGTACTTC.

This clonotype turned up a few times. The chain is built from TRBV7-8 and TRBJ2-3, with a possible D match to TRBD1 (5 bases). V lost 1 base to trimming and J lost 0 bases, with 5 bases between them. Germline V gene data show CDR1 as SGHVS and CDR2 as FQNEAQ. The CDR3 totals 14 residues. Here the CDR3 reads CASSLGQSTDTQYF. The CDR3 DNA is TGTGCCAGCAGCTTAGGACAGAGCACAGATACGCAGTATTTT.

V gene TRBV12-3 or TRBV12-4 combines with J gene TRBJ2-7; D is unresolved. The V gene lost 6 bases and the J gene lost 4 bases, with 13 bases spanning the gap. This CDR3 has 13 residues. In DNA, the CDR3 is TGTGCCAGCAGCCCCGAAAGAGTTTACGAGCAGTACTTC. It translates to CASSPERVYEQYF.

This clonotype was picked up many times. The chain joins TRBV3-1 to TRBJ1-1; 8 bases are shared with TRBD1. Germline CDR1 LGHDT, CDR2 YNNKEL (reference sequence). The CDR3 spans 14 residues. The ends lost 6 bases at V and 0 bases at J; junction bases unmatched: 3. CDR3 sequence: CASRGTGMNTEAFF. CDR3 coding DNA: TGTGCCAGCAGGGGGACAGGTATGAACACTGAAGCTTTCTTT.

In this sample, this clonotype turned up many times. This sequence joins TRBV6-1 and TRBJ2-2, with a weak D call TRBD1 (5 bases). V was cut by 10 bases and J by 7 bases, with 13 bases left in between. The CDR3 totals 12 residues. CDR1 and CDR2 from the germline V gene are MNHNS and SASEGT. Here the CDR3 reads CAKSGKSGELFF. The DNA of the CDR3 is TGTGCCAAGTCAGGGAAGAGCGGGGAGCTGTTTTTT.

This rearrangement joins TRBV5-4 to TRBJ2-1, with D possibly TRBD1 on 5 matching bases. CDR3 length equals 12 residues. Trimming cost V 7 bases and J 7 bases, with 12 bases left between them. CDR1 is SGHNT and CDR2 is YYREEE in the germline V gene (reference sequence). The CDR3 bases are TGTGCCAGCCAGGGTAGCATGAATGAGCAGTTCTTC. This codes for CASQGSMNEQFF.

This clonotype came up many times. The chain has TRBV29-1 and TRBJ1-4; D unresolved. Trimming took off 3 bases at V and 0 bases at J, with 11 bases between the two ends. Germline V lookup: CDR1 SQVTM, CDR2 ANQGSEA. CDR3 size: 15 residues. The CDR3 spells CSVEGSEATNEKLFF. In DNA, the CDR3 is TGCAGCGTTGAGGGTTCGGAGGCAACTAATGAAAAACTGTTTTTT.

This clonotype was observed many times. This CDR3 is CSVPWGGSDGYTF. The CDR3 DNA follows: TGCAGCGTCCCCTGGGGCGGCTCCGATGGCTACACCTTC. This chain uses TRBV29-1 with TRBJ1-2; TRBD1 is a possible D gene (5 bases). This CDR3 spans 13 amino acids. CDR1 and CDR2 from the germline V gene are SQVTM and ANQGSEA. The V gene lost 6 bases and the J gene lost 6 bases, with 17 bases spanning the gap.

This chain uses TRBV30 with TRBJ1-1; a weak D match, TRBD1 (6 bases). The V and J ends lost 0 bases and 0 bases respectively, with 11 bases between them. Germline V gene sequence: CDR1 GTSNPN, CDR2 SVGIG (reference sequence). This CDR3 contains 15 residues. CDR3 residues: CAWSVRTGMNTEAFF. CDR3 DNA sequence: TGTGCCTGGAGTGTACGCACAGGGATGAACACTGAAGCTTTCTTT.

This clonotype was observed a few times. The rearrangement joins TRBV11-1 to TRBJ2-2; 7 nucleotides agree with TRBD2. The germline CDR1 and CDR2 sequences are SGHAT and FQDESV (reference sequence). The CDR3 runs 14 residues. Trimming at V came to 7 bases and at J to 7 bases, leaving 9 bases not matched to a gene. The CDR3 spells CASTWGLQHGELFF. The CDR3, as DNA: TGTGCCAGCACCTGGGGACTACAGCACGGGGAGCTGTTTTTT.

The chain has TRBV3-1 and TRBJ1-3; possibly TRBD1 for D (6 bases). The CDR3 sequence is 21 residues long. In germline, CDR1 is LGHDT, CDR2 YNNKEL (reference sequence). V shed 1 base and J shed 0 bases, with 25 bases lying between them. CDR3 amino acids: CASSQARASPGTRDSGNTIYF. Written as DNA, the CDR3 is TGTGCCAGCAGCCAAGCAAGGGCCTCCCCCGGGACACGAGACTCTGGAAACACCATATATTTT. The full variable domain, completed using reference TRBV3-1 and TRBJ1-3, is DTAVSQTPKYLVTQMGNDKSIKCEQNLGHDTMYWYKQDSKKFLKIMFSYNNKELIINETVPNRFSPKSPDKAHLNLHINSLELGDSAVYFCASSQARASPGTRDSGNTIYFGEGSWLTVV.

V gene TRBV6-6 combines with J gene TRBJ2-2; D ambiguous. The CDR3 runs 13 residues. From germline, CDR1 is MNHNY and CDR2 SVGAGI (reference sequence). With 7 bases removed from V and 8 bases from J, the gap between germline ends came to 14 bases. This chain's CDR3 is CASTTRLTGELFF. The CDR3, as DNA: TGTGCCAGCACCACGAGGCTGACAGGGGAGCTGTTTTTT.

CDR3 amino acids: CASAPIPYNEQFF. Here the CDR3 DNA reads TGCGCCAGCGCCCCTATCCCCTACAATGAGCAGTTCTTC. The chain joins TRBV5-1 to TRBJ2-1; no definite D call. The ends were cut back, 7 bases at V and 2 bases at J, with 10 bases in the middle. This CDR3 has 13 amino acids. Germline V lookup: CDR1 SGHRS, CDR2 YFSETQ. The full variable domain, its missing parts supplied by reference TRBV5-1 and TRBJ2-1, is KAGVTQTPRYLIKTRGQQVTLSCSPISGHRSVSWYQQTPGQGLQFLFEYFSETQRNKGNFPGRFSGRQFSNSRSEMNVSTLELGDSALYLCASAPIPYNEQFFGPGTRLTVL.

The gene calls are TRBV6-1 and TRBJ1-1, with D unresolved. The CDR3 consists of 13 residues. CDR1 is MNHNS, CDR2 SASEGT, per germline. V shed 8 bases and J shed 0 bases, with 10 bases lying between them. CDR3 bases: TGTGCCAGCCGAGAGCGGCTGAACACTGAAGCTTTCTTT. Its translation is CASRERLNTEAFF.

V is TRBV7-2 and J is TRBJ2-7, with a weak D call TRBD1 (6 bases). Germline lookup yields CDR1 SGHTA and CDR2 FQGNSA. V was pared by 1 base and J by 6 bases, with 13 bases between. The CDR3 length is 14 residues. The CDR3 nucleotides read TGTGCCAGCAGCTTAGATGGGACAAGGACCGAGCAGTACTTC. This sequence encodes CASSLDGTRTEQYF.

The chain has TRBV10-3 and TRBJ2-3, with TRBD2 matching over 8 bases. This CDR3 contains 16 residues. J gave up 6 bases and V 0 bases, and 8 bases lay outside the gene matches. Germline values: CDR1 ENHRY, CDR2 SYGVKD. The CDR3 here is CAISESGGGPGDTQYF. DNA for the CDR3: TGTGCCATCAGTGAGTCGGGCGGGGGGCCAGGTGATACGCAGTATTTT.

Many counts were recorded for this clonotype. This chain connects TRBV30 to TRBJ2-3; D is possibly TRBD2 (7 bases). The V gene's germline CDR1 is GTSNPN and CDR2 SVGIG (reference sequence). This CDR3 is built from 14 residues. Trimming pared 5 bases from V and 3 bases from J, leaving 15 bases between. The CDR3 region is CAWEKRGGTDTQYF. CDR3 sequence (DNA): TGTGCCTGGGAAAAAAGGGGGGGAACAGATACGCAGTATTTT.

The V and J genes are TRBV7-9 and TRBJ1-3; D gene unclear. Trimming shortened V by 5 bases and J by 4 bases, and 6 bases separated the two germline ends. Germline lookup yields CDR1 SEHNR and CDR2 FQNEAQ (reference sequence). This CDR3 has 12 residues. The CDR3 sequence is CASSPQGNTIYF. CDR3 DNA sequence: TGTGCCAGCAGCCCACAGGGAAACACCATATATTTT.

This clonotype was counted ten times or more. The V call is TRBV19, the J call TRBJ1-4; 7 bases map to TRBD1. The CDR3 has 14 amino acids. V lost 6 bases to trimming and J lost 8 bases; unmatched junction nucleotides: 9. The germline V gene encodes CDR1 LNHDA and CDR2 SQIVND (reference sequence). CDR3 DNA: TGTGCCAGTAGGCATCAGGGGGGAGGCGAAAAACTGTTTTTT. Residues: CASRHQGGGEKLFF.

The CDR3 loop is CASSENRGRNEQFF. CDR3 coding DNA: TGTGCCAGCAGTGAAAATAGGGGACGGAATGAGCAGTTCTTC. The chain employs TRBV2 and TRBJ2-1; D is perhaps TRBD1 or TRBD2 (5 bases each). Trimming pared 2 bases from V and 7 bases from J, leaving 12 bases between. Germline loops: CDR1 SNHLY, CDR2 FYNNEI. This CDR3 contains 14 residues.

This clonotype was seen more than once but under ten times. The chain uses TRBV5-4 and TRBJ2-3; 9 bases fit TRBD2. Germline CDR1 reads SGHNT; CDR2 reads YYREEE (reference sequence). V trimming: 1 base; J trimming: 4 bases; junction bases outside the gene matches: 4. CDR3 length: 15 residues. The chain's CDR3 is CASSLQRGVSDTQYF. CDR3 bases: TGTGCCAGCAGCTTGCAGCGGGGGGTTTCAGATACGCAGTATTTT. Drawing the rest from reference TRBV5-4 and TRBJ2-3, the complete variable domain is ETGVTQSPTHLIKTRGQQVTLRCSSQSGHNTVSWYQQALGQGPQFIFQYYREEENGRGNFPPRFSGLQFPNYSSELNVNALELDDSALYLCASSLQRGVSDTQYFGPGTRLTVL.

The rearrangement uses TRBV29-1 and TRBJ1-4; TRBD1 matches 10 bases. V gave up 5 bases and J gave up 4 bases; unmatched junction bases: 7. The CDR3 is 15 residues long. From germline, CDR1 is SQVTM and CDR2 ANQGSEA. CDR3 in amino acids: CSVIHRDRGNEKLFF. The DNA for the CDR3 is TGCAGCGTTATTCACCGGGACAGGGGTAATGAAAAACTGTTTTTT.